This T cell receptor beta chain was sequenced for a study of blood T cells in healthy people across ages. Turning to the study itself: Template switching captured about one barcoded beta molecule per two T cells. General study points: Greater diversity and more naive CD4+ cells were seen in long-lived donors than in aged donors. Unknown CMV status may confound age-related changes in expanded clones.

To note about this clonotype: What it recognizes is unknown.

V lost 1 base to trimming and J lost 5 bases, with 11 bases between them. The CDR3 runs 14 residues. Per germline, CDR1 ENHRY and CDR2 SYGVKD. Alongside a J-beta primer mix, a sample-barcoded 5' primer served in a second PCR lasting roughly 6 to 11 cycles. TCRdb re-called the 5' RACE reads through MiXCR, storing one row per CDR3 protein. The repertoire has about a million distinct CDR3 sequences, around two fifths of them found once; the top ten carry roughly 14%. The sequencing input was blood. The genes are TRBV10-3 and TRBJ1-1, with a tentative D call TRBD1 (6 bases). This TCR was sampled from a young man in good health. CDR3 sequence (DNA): TGTGCCATCAGTGAGTTGGGGGCTGGAACTGAAGCTTTCTTT. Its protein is CAISELGAGTEAFF.